This TCR beta chain was recovered during a study of blood T cell repertoires in COVID-19. Living in about two dozen US areas, the participants were between about 18 and 100 years of age. Participants' reported clinical history set cohort assignment. A case of COVID-19 had been met by exposed participants within 2 weeks before study entry. This CDR3 is 15 amino acids long. Between the trimmed V and J ends, which lost 0 bases and 6 bases, there was a span of 15 bases. Germline CDR1 is SGHTA and CDR2 is FQGNSA. Only in-frame clones appear in the TCRdb table, and some are missing; sequencing was by immunoSEQ multiplex PCR. The data show about 220,000 clones, roughly 85% seen once.

The sequence was obtained from a middle-aged woman who had been exposed to COVID-19. V is TRBV7-2 and J is TRBJ2-7; D uncertain. The sample comprised PBMCs or T cells enriched from blood (not recorded which). The CDR3 loop reads CASSLATGLLGEQYF. CDR3 DNA sequence: TGTGCCAGCAGCTTAGCTACTGGGCTCCTGGGCGAGCAGTACTTC.